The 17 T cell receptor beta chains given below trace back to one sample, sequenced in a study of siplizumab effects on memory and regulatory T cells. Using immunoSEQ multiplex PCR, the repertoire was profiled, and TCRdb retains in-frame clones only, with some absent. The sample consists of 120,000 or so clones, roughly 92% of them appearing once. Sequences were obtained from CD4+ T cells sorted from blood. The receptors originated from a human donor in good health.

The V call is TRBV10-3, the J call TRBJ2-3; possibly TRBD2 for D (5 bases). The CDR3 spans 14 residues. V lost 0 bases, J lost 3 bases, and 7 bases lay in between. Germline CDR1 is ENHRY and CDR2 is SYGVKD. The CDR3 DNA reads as TGTGCCATCAGTGAGTCCCTAGCAACAGATACGCAGTATTTT. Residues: CAISESLATDTQYF.

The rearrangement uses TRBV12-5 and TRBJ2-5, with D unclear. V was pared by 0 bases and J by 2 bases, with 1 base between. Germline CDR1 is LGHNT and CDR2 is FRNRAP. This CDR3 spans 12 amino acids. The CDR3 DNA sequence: TGTGCTAGTGGTTTGGTACAAGAGACCCAGTACTTC. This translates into CASGLVQETQYF.

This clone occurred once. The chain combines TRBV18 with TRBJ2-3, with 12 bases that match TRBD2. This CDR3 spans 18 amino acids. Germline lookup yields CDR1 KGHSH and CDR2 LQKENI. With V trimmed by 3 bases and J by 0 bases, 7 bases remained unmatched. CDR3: CASSPVGLAGTSTDTQYF. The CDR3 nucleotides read TGTGCCAGCTCACCTGTTGGACTAGCGGGAACTAGCACAGATACGCAGTATTTT. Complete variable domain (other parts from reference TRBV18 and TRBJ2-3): NAGVMQNPRHLVRRRGQEARLRCSPMKGHSHVYWYRQLPEEGLKFMVYLQKENIIDESGMPKERFSAEFPKEGPSILRIQQVVRGDSAAYFCASSPVGLAGTSTDTQYFGPGTRLTVL.

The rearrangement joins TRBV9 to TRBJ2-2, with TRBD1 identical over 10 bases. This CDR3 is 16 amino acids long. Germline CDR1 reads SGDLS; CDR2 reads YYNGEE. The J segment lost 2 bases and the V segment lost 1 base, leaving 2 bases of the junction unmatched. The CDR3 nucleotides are TGTGCCAGCAGCGTACGGGACAGGGGTAACACCGGGGAGCTGTTTTTT. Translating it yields CASSVRDRGNTGELFF.

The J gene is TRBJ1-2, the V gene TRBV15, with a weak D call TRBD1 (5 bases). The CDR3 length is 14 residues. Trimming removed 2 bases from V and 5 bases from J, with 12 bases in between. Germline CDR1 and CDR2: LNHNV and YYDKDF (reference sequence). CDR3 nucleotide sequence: TGTGCCACCAGCAGACCGGACAAACGTTATGGCTACACCTTC. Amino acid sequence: CATSRPDKRYGYTF.

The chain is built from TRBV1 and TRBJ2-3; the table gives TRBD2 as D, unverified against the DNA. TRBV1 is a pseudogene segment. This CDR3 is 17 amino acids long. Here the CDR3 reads CTSSAGTSGGPTDTQYF. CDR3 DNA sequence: TGCACCAGCAGCGCCGGGACTAGCGGGGGGCCCACAGATACGCAGTATTTT.

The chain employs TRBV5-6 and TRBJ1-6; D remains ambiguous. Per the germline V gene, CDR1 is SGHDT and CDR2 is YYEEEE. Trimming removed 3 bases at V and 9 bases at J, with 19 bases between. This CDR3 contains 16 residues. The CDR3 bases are TGTGCCAGCAGCTCTCCCTGGAGGGAAAAGGGTTCACCCCTCCACTTT. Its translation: CASSSPWREKGSPLHF.

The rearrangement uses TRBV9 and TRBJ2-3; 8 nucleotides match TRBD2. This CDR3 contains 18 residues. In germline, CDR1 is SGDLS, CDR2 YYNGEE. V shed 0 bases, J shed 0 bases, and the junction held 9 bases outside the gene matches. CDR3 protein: CASSVVTSGAPSTDTQYF. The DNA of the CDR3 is TGTGCCAGCAGCGTAGTCACTAGCGGAGCCCCTAGCACAGATACGCAGTATTTT. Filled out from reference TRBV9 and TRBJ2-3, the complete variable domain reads DSGVTQTPKHLITATGQRVTLRCSPRSGDLSVYWYQQSLDQGLQFLIQYYNGEERAKGNILERFSAQQFPDLHSELNLSSLELGDSALYFCASSVVTSGAPSTDTQYFGPGTRLTVL.

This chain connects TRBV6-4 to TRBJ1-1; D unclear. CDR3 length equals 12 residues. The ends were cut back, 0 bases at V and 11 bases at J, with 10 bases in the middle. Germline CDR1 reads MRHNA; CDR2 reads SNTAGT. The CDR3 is CASSDSSGVAFF. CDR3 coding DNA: TGTGCCAGCAGTGACTCATCCGGGGTCGCTTTCTTT.

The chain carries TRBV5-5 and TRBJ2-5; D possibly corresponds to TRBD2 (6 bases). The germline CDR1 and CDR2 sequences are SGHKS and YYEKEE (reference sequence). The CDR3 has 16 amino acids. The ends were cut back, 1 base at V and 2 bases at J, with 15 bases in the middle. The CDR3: CASSLLTAGPQETQYF. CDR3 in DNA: TGTGCCAGCAGCTTGCTGACCGCGGGACCTCAAGAGACCCAGTACTTC.

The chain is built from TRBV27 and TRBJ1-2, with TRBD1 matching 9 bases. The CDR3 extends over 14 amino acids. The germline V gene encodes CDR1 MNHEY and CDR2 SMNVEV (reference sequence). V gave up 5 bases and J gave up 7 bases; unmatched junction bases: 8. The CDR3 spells CASSPPGDRAGYTF. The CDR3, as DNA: TGTGCCAGCAGTCCCCCTGGGGACAGGGCTGGCTACACCTTC.

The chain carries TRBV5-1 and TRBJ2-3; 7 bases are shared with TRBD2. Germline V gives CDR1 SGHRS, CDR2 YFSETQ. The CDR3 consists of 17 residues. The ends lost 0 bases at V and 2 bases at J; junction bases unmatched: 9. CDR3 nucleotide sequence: TGCGCCAGCAGCTTGGGGACTAGAGGGCTTTACACAGATACGCAGTATTTT. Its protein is CASSLGTRGLYTDTQYF.

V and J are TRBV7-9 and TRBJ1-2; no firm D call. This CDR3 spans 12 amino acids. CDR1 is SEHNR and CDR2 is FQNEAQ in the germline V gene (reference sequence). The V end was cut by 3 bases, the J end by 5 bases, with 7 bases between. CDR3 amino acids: CASSLNAYGYTF. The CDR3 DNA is TGTGCCAGCAGCTTGAACGCTTATGGCTACACCTTC.

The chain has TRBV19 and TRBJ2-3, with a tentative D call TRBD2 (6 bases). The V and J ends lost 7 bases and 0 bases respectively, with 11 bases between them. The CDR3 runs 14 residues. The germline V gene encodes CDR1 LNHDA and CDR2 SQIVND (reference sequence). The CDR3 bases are TGTGCCAGTACCCTCGGGGGTAGCACAGATACGCAGTATTTT. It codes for CASTLGGSTDTQYF.

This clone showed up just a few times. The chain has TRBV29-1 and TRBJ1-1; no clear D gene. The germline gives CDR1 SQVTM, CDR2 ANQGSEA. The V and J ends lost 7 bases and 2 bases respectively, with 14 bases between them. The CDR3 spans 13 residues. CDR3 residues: CSARGDLNTEAFF. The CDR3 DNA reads TGCAGCGCCCGAGGTGATTTAAACACTGAAGCTTTCTTT.

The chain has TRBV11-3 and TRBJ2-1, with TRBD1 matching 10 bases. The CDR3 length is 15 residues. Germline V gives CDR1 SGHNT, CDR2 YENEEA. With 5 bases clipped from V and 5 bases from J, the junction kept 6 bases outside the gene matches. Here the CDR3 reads CASSPDRGPNNEQFF. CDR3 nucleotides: TGTGCCAGCAGCCCCGACAGGGGGCCCAACAATGAGCAGTTCTTC.

The CDR3, as DNA: TGTGCTAGTGGACAGGAAGCCAATCAGCCCCAGCATTTT. It codes for CASGQEANQPQHF. V and J are TRBV12-5 and TRBJ1-5; D may be TRBD1 (5 bases). V lost 6 bases and J lost 3, with 9 bases in between. CDR3 length equals 13 residues. CDR1 LGHNT and CDR2 FRNRAP come from the germline V gene.